Below, 31 T cell receptor beta chains from the same sample are listed, as sequenced in a study of post-analysis software for immune sequencing data (dated by TCRdb to the mid-2010s). Receptor libraries were prepared by PCR. The sequencer was an Illumina HiSeq 2500. Unique molecular identifiers were incorporated into TCR beta cDNA libraries to reduce PCR and sequencing biases. TCRdb applied fastp at Q25 and MiXCR to the public reads, then kept only in-frame beta chains. Entries are consolidated by CDR3 protein sequence, retaining the most common genes and DNA. This sample has under 200,000 distinct CDR3 sequences in its table, and around 36% of those were observed once. Together, the top ten hold under 30% of the sample. The time point label here, explained by the study, means: second blood draw from one MS patient after hematopoietic stem cell transplantation. Material: blood, obtained after autologous hematopoietic stem cell transplantation. Receptors originate from a girl aged 5-17 years with multiple sclerosis. Donor details come from another sample of the same person, matched by shared clones.

In its sample, this clonotype was seen many times. This chain connects TRBV12-3 or TRBV12-4 to TRBJ2-7; the D call may be TRBD1 or TRBD2 (5 bases each). Deletions cut 2 bases from V and 2 bases from J, with 10 bases between. The CDR3 totals 14 residues. The CDR3 DNA sequence: TGTGCCAGCAGTTTATACCAGGGACCCTACGAGCAGTACTTC. Translated: CASSLYQGPYEQYF.

This clonotype appeared many times. The chain employs TRBV27 and TRBJ2-3; 7 bases fit TRBD2. The germline V gene has CDR1 MNHEY and CDR2 SMNVEV (reference sequence). This CDR3 comprises 15 residues. With 8 bases clipped from V and 0 bases from J, the junction kept 8 bases outside the gene matches. The CDR3 nucleotides are TGTGCCAGCGGACTAGTGACCCTTAGCACAGATACGCAGTATTTT. Protein sequence: CASGLVTLSTDTQYF.

This clonotype was found many times. V and J are TRBV5-1 and TRBJ1-5, with D maybe TRBD1 (5 bases). The V and J ends lost 1 base and 4 bases respectively, with 6 bases between them. The CDR3 runs to 13 residues. Germline-derived CDR1 and CDR2 are SGHRS and YFSETQ. DNA for the CDR3: TGCGCCAGCAGCTTGCAGGGTAATCAGCCCCAGCATTTT. Encoded protein: CASSLQGNQPQHF.

This clonotype has a handful of counts. The chain recombines TRBV6-2 or TRBV6-3 with TRBJ2-7; 7 bases align to TRBD2. CDR1 is MNHEY, CDR2 SVGEGT, per germline. CDR3 length equals 17 residues. V dropped 0 bases and J dropped 7; count of bases not matched to a gene: 15. Written as DNA, the CDR3 is TGTGCCAGCAGTTACTCCGGCCCAGCGGGGATATACAATGAGCAGTACTTC. This encodes CASSYSGPAGIYNEQYF.

The chain carries TRBV7-9 and TRBJ2-1; TRBD1 matches at 9 bases. This CDR3 has 15 amino acids. The V segment lost 5 bases and the J segment 3 bases; nucleotides outside the gene matches: 5. Germline V gene sequence: CDR1 SEHNR, CDR2 FQNEAQ (reference sequence). Here the CDR3 DNA reads TGTGCCAGCAGCAGCCGGGACAGGGACTACAATGAGCAGTTCTTC. It specifies CASSSRDRDYNEQFF.

As to this clonotype: The germline gene is not matched at one end of the junction; a read error may be the cause. The chain combines TRBV13 with TRBJ2-7; the match to TRBD2 covers 13 bases. The CDR3 is made up of 15 amino acids. Per germline, CDR1 PRHDT and CDR2 FYEKMQ (reference sequence). The CDR3 DNA follows: TGTGCCAGCAGCCAAGGGACTAGCGGGACCTACGAGCAGTACTTT. Protein product: CASSQGTSGTYEQYF.

This clonotype was counted a few times. V gene TRBV30 combines with J gene TRBJ2-1; a possible D gene is TRBD2 (6 bases). Trimming cost V 0 bases and J 4 bases, with 19 bases left between them. CDR1 GTSNPN and CDR2 SVGIG come from the germline V gene (reference sequence). CDR3 length: 17 residues. The CDR3 here is CAWSVGGGTGGYNEQFF. DNA of the CDR3: TGTGCCTGGAGTGTGGGTGGTGGGACCGGGGGTTACAATGAGCAGTTCTTC.

As to this clonotype: Likely a read error: the CDR3 ends without its conserved phenylalanine or tryptophan. V and J are TRBV6-1 and TRBJ2-2, with TRBD1 identical over 9 bases. Germline CDR1 reads MNHNS; CDR2 reads SASEGT. Trimming at V came to 5 bases and at J to 2 bases, leaving 15 bases not matched to a gene. The CDR3 extends over 19 amino acids. CDR3 bases: TGTGCCAGCAGTCGGTCCCGGGACAGGGCCGGACGAAACACCGGGGAGCTGTTTTGT. The encoded protein is CASSRSRDRAGRNTGELFC.

The chain combines TRBV7-9 with TRBJ2-1, with a possible D match to TRBD2 (7 bases). CDR1 and CDR2 from the germline V gene are SEHNR and FQNEAQ (reference sequence). The ends were cut back, 9 bases at V and 8 bases at J, with 14 bases in the middle. This CDR3 has 12 amino acids. CDR3 in DNA: TGTGCCAGTAACCCCGGGGGGCATGAGCAGTTCTTC. Translation gives CASNPGGHEQFF.

The chain joins TRBV5-1 to TRBJ2-1, with 11 bases that match TRBD2. CDR1 is SGHRS and CDR2 is YFSETQ in the germline V gene. J gave up 7 bases and V 4 bases, and 7 bases lay outside the gene matches. This CDR3 region has 15 residues. In DNA form, the CDR3 reads TGCGCCAGCAGCCCAACTAGCGGGAGAAGAAATGAGCAGTTCTTC. Translating it yields CASSPTSGRRNEQFF. The full variable domain, in which reference TRBV5-1 and TRBJ2-1 provide the parts outside the CDR3, is KAGVTQTPRYLIKTRGQQVTLSCSPISGHRSVSWYQQTPGQGLQFLFEYFSETQRNKGNFPGRFSGRQFSNSRSEMNVSTLELGDSALYLCASSPTSGRRNEQFFGPGTRLTVL.

The V call is TRBV12-3 or TRBV12-4, the J call TRBJ2-1; TRBD1 might be the D (6 bases). V was shortened by 1 base and J by 8 bases, with 12 bases between the two germline ends. This CDR3 region has 14 residues. Here the CDR3 reads CASSLVQGRDEQFF. The CDR3 bases are TGTGCCAGCAGTTTAGTACAGGGTAGGGATGAGCAGTTCTTC.

The rearrangement joins TRBV15 to TRBJ2-1; D is uncertain. Germline CDR1 reads LNHNV; CDR2 reads YYDKDF (reference sequence). The CDR3 loop spans 15 amino acids. Trimming pared 0 bases from V and 3 bases from J, leaving 9 bases between. CDR3 bases: TGTGCCACCAGCAGAGATAGTCTAGTCTACAATGAGCAGTTCTTC. Protein product: CATSRDSLVYNEQFF.

This clonotype was counted ten times or more. This chain connects TRBV27 to TRBJ2-3, with D perhaps TRBD2 (5 bases). CDR1 is MNHEY and CDR2 is SMNVEV in the germline V gene (reference sequence). The CDR3 contains 16 residues. Trimming shortened V by 3 bases and J by 1 base, and 14 bases separated the two germline ends. This CDR3 reads CASSFSRDAGTDTQYF. The CDR3 bases are TGTGCCAGCAGTTTCAGCCGGGATGCGGGCACAGATACGCAGTATTTT.

The table lists this clonotype with many counts. The chain combines TRBV7-2 with TRBJ2-5; TRBD2 aligns across 12 bases. Losses at the gene ends were 3 bases for V and 1 base for J; bases not matched to a gene: 3. CDR1 is SGHTA and CDR2 is FQGNSA in the germline V gene. This CDR3 has 16 residues. The CDR3 DNA reads as TGTGCCAGCAGCTTTACTAGCGGGGGGTTCCAAGAGACCCAGTACTTC. Translated, it gives CASSFTSGGFQETQYF.

This clonotype was detected once. A junction end diverges from the germline sequence, so it may reflect a read error. V usage is TRBV6-1 and J usage is TRBJ2-3; D remains ambiguous. The CDR3 extends over 15 amino acids. Germline V gives CDR1 MNHNS, CDR2 SASEGT. Here the CDR3 reads CASREVRVGTDTQYF. The CDR3 bases are TGTGCCAGCAGAGAAGTTAGGGTCGGCACAGATACGCAGTATTTT.

This chain joins TRBV28 and TRBJ2-2, with D tentatively TRBD1 or TRBD2 (5 bases each). V was pared by 6 bases and J by 1 base, with 12 bases between. This CDR3 comprises 15 residues. Germline-derived CDR1 and CDR2 are MDHEN and SYDVKM. Here the CDR3 reads CASRAERGNTGELFF. The CDR3 nucleotides read TGTGCCAGCAGGGCAGAGAGGGGGAACACCGGGGAGCTGTTTTTT. The full variable domain, completed using reference TRBV28 and TRBJ2-2, is DVKVTQSSRYLVKRTGEKVFLECVQDMDHENMFWYRQDPGLGLRLIYFSYDVKMKEKGDIPEGYSVSREKKERFSLILESASTNQTSMYLCASRAERGNTGELFFGEGSRLTVL.

The genes are TRBV7-8 and TRBJ2-2; maybe TRBD1 (6 bases). Germline CDR1 SGHVS, CDR2 FQNEAQ. This CDR3 is built from 14 residues. The V end was cut by 6 bases, the J end by 1 base, with 9 bases between. CDR3 protein: CASSSTGNTGELFF. CDR3 coding DNA: TGTGCCAGCAGTTCGACAGGGAACACCGGGGAGCTGTTTTTT. Based on the CDR3 plus reference TRBV7-8 and TRBJ2-2, the full variable domain is GAGVSQSPRYKVAKRGQDVALRCDPISGHVSLFWYQQALGQGPEFLTYFQNEAQLDKSGLPSDRFFAERPEGSVSTLKIQRTQQEDSAVYLCASSSTGNTGELFFGEGSRLTVL.

This sequence joins TRBV11-3 and TRBJ2-2; TRBD2 agrees at 8 bases. CDR3 length: 17 residues. Germline CDR1 is SGHNT and CDR2 is YENEEA. V shed 3 bases, J shed 3 bases, and the junction held 9 bases outside the gene matches. The CDR3 sequence: CASSFGGSGTHTGELFF. CDR3 DNA: TGTGCCAGCAGCTTCGGGGGTAGCGGGACTCACACCGGGGAGCTGTTTTTT.

In this sample, this clonotype turned up a few times. V is TRBV28 and J is TRBJ2-1; TRBD1 matches at 9 bases. The CDR3 is 18 amino acids. V was clipped by 1 base and J by 0 bases; unmatched bases: 7. CDR1 is MDHEN, CDR2 SYDVKM, per germline. CDR3 residues: CASSLYTGGLVSYNEQFF. The CDR3 bases are TGTGCCAGCAGTTTATATACAGGGGGCCTTGTCTCCTACAATGAGCAGTTCTTC. Full variable domain (rest looked up from reference TRBV28 and TRBJ2-1): DVKVTQSSRYLVKRTGEKVFLECVQDMDHENMFWYRQDPGLGLRLIYFSYDVKMKEKGDIPEGYSVSREKKERFSLILESASTNQTSMYLCASSLYTGGLVSYNEQFFGPGTRLTVL.

This rearrangement joins TRBV12-3 or TRBV12-4 to TRBJ1-1; 7 bases map to TRBD1. The CDR3 is made up of 13 amino acids. Trimming cost V 6 bases and J 11 bases; bases outside gene matches: 12. CDR3 in amino acids: CASSLTGDGNAFF. CDR3 DNA: TGTGCCAGCAGCTTAACAGGGGACGGGAATGCTTTCTTT.

This chain connects TRBV11-2 to TRBJ2-7; 7 bases match TRBD2. The CDR3 runs 15 residues. Germline loops: CDR1 SGHAT, CDR2 FQNNGV. J lost 0 bases, V lost 3 bases, and 5 bases had no gene match. The CDR3 region is CASSLLGGSSYEQYF. Written as DNA, the CDR3 is TGTGCCAGCAGCTTGTTGGGCGGGAGCTCCTACGAGCAGTACTTC. Complete variable domain (other parts from reference TRBV11-2 and TRBJ2-7): EAGVAQSPRYKIIEKRQSVAFWCNPISGHATLYWYQQILGQGPKLLIQFQNNGVVDDSQLPKDRFSAERLKGVDSTLKIQPAKLEDSAVYLCASSLLGGSSYEQYFGPGTRLTVT.

The V call is TRBV7-2, the J call TRBJ2-1; no clear D. Germline values: CDR1 SGHTA, CDR2 FQGNSA. V gave up 0 bases and J gave up 12 bases, with 12 bases separating them. The CDR3 loop spans 13 amino acids. The CDR3 loop is CASSLALQGGQFF. The CDR3 region has the DNA TGTGCCAGCAGCTTAGCGTTACAAGGTGGGCAGTTCTTC.

V gene TRBV19 combines with J gene TRBJ2-3; D unresolved. Germline V gives CDR1 LNHDA, CDR2 SQIVND (reference sequence). The V end lost 3 bases, the J end lost 3 bases, and 10 bases lay between the germline ends. This CDR3 has 14 amino acids. Here the CDR3 reads CASSISRNTDTQYF. CDR3 coding DNA: TGTGCCAGTAGTATCTCTCGGAATACAGATACGCAGTATTTT.

The chain carries TRBV24-1 and TRBJ2-7, with 9 bases fitting TRBD2. This CDR3 is 16 amino acids long. Trimming took 3 bases from V and 4 from J; bases not matched to a gene: 9. Looked up from germline, CDR1 is KGHDR and CDR2 is SFDVKD. The CDR3 DNA sequence: TGTGCCACCAGTGATCGGGAAGCGGGAGGTGGATACGAGCAGTACTTC. Translation gives CATSDREAGGGYEQYF.

J is TRBJ2-7 and V is TRBV5-6; D tentatively fits TRBD1 or TRBD2 (5 bases each). CDR3 length equals 15 residues. The ends were cut back, 0 bases at V and 0 bases at J, with 10 bases in the middle. Germline lookup yields CDR1 SGHDT and CDR2 YYEEEE. The CDR3 nucleotides are TGTGCCAGCAGCTTGGAGAGGGGAAGCTCCTACGAGCAGTACTTC. Translation: CASSLERGSSYEQYF.

A single count supports this clonotype. One end of the junction fails to match germline, which may point to a read error. The chain is built from TRBV5-1 and TRBJ2-1, with 10 positions matching TRBD2. Germline-derived CDR1 and CDR2 are SGHRS and YFSETQ. CDR3 length: 16 residues. The CDR3 protein is CASRPGLAVYTGELFF. In nucleotides, the CDR3 is TGCGCCAGCAGACCTGGACTAGCGGTTTACACCGGGGAGCTGTTCTTC.

This clonotype was seen a few times. V and J are TRBV20-1 and TRBJ1-5; D not resolved. This CDR3 region has 16 residues. CDR1 and CDR2 (germline): DFQATT, SNEGSKA (reference sequence). Between the trimmed V and J ends, which lost 0 bases and 5 bases, there was a span of 17 bases. In nucleotides, the CDR3 is TGCAGTGCTAGAGATTATAGGACCGCGGAGCATCAGCCCCAGCATTTT. This translates into CSARDYRTAEHQPQHF.

CDR3 in DNA: TGCGCCAGCAGCTCCCGAACTGACGCGGCTGAAGCTTTCTTT. The encoded protein is CASSSRTDAAEAFF. This chain uses TRBV5-1 with TRBJ1-1; D unresolved. The V end lost 3 bases, the J end lost 6 bases, and 15 bases lay between the germline ends. Germline lookup yields CDR1 SGHRS and CDR2 YFSETQ. CDR3 length: 14 amino acids. Looking up the rest from reference TRBV5-1 and TRBJ1-1 gives the full variable domain: KAGVTQTPRYLIKTRGQQVTLSCSPISGHRSVSWYQQTPGQGLQFLFEYFSETQRNKGNFPGRFSGRQFSNSRSEMNVSTLELGDSALYLCASSSRTDAAEAFFGQGTRLTVV.

About this clonotype: One junction end does not reproduce the germline sequence, and a read error may be involved. The rearrangement links TRBV27 to TRBJ2-1; TRBD2 aligns across 9 bases. The J call could be wrong; TRBJ2-7 is a better fit for the DNA end. In germline, CDR1 is MNHEY, CDR2 SMNVEV (reference sequence). The CDR3 length is 16 residues. The CDR3 DNA follows: TGTGCCGGCAGACCTCTCGCGGGACTAGCTTCCTACGAGCAGTACTTC. This translates into CAGRPLAGLASYEQYF.

V is TRBV20-1 and J is TRBJ2-3; perhaps D is TRBD1 or TRBD2 (5 bases each). V dropped 4 bases and J dropped 5 bases, with 19 bases sitting between them. CDR1 DFQATT and CDR2 SNEGSKA come from the germline V gene (reference sequence). This CDR3 region has 15 residues. The CDR3 region is CSAINGASDRDTQYF. In nucleotides, the CDR3 is TGCAGTGCTATAAACGGGGCTTCCGATCGAGATACGCAGTATTTT.

This rearrangement joins TRBV7-9 to TRBJ1-1; D possibly corresponds to TRBD1 (5 bases). CDR1 and CDR2 from the germline V gene are SEHNR and FQNEAQ (reference sequence). The CDR3 covers 14 residues. V shed 0 bases and J shed 6 bases, with 11 bases lying between them. The CDR3 coding sequence is TGTGCCAGCAGCTTAGCGGGGCAGCTCTCTGAAGCTTTCTTT. It is translated as CASSLAGQLSEAFF.